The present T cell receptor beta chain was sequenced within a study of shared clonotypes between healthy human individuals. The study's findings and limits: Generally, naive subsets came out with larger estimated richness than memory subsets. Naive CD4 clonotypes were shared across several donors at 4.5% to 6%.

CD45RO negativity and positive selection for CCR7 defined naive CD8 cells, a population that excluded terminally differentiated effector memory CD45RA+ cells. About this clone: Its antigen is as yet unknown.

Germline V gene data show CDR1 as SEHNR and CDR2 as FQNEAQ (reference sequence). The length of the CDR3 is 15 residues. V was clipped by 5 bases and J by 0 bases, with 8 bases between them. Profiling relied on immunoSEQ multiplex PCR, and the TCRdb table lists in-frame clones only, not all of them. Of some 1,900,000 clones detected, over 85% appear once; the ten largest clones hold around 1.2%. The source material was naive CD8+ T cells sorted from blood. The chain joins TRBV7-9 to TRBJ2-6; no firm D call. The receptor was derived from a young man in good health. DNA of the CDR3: TGTGCCAGCAGCCCCACCTCCTCTGGGGCCAACGTCCTGACTTTC. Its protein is CASSPTSSGANVLTF.